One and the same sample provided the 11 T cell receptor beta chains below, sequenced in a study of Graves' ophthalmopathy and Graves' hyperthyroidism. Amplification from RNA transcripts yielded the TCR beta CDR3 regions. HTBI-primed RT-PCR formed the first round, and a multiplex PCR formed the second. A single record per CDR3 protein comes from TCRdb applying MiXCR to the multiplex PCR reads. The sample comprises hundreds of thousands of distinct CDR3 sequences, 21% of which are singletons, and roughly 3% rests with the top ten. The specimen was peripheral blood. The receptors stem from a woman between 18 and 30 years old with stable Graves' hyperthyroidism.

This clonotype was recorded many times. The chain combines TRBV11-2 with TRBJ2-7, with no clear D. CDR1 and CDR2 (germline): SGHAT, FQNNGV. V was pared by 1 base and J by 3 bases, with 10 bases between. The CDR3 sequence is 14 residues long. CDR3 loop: CASSLAGSNYEQYF. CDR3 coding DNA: TGTGCCAGCAGCTTAGCCGGGTCCAACTACGAGCAGTACTTC.

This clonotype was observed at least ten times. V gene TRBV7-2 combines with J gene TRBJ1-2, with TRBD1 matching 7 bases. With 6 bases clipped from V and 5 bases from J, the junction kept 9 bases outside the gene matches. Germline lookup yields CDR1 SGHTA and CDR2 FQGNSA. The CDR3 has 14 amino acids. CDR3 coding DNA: TGTGCCAGCAGTCCAAGGATACAGGGGTATGGCTACACCTTC. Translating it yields CASSPRIQGYGYTF.

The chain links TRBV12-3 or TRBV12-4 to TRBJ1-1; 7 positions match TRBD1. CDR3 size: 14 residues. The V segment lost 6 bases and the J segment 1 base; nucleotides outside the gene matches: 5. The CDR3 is CASRMTGWNTEAFF. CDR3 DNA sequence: TGTGCCAGCAGGATGACAGGGTGGAACACTGAAGCTTTCTTT.

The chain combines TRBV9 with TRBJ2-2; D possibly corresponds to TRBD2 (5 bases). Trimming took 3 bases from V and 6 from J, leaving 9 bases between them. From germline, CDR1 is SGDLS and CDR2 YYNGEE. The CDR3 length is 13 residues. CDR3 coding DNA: TGTGCCAGCAGCGATGGGAGCGCCGGGGAGCTGTTTTTT. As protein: CASSDGSAGELFF.

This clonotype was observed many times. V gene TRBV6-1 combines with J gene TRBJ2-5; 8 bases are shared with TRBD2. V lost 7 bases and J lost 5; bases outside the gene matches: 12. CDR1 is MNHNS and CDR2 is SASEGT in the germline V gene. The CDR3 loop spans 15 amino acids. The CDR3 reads CASKKPGLVAETQYF. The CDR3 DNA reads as TGTGCCAGCAAAAAACCGGGACTAGTCGCTGAGACCCAGTACTTC.

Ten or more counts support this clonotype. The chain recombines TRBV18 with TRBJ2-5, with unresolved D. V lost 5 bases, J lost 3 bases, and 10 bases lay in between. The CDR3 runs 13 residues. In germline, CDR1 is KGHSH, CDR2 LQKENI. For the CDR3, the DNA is TGTGCCAGCTCAGGTGCGAGAAAAGAGACCCAGTACTTC. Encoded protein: CASSGARKETQYF. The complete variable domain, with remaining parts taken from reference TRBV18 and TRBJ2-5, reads NAGVMQNPRHLVRRRGQEARLRCSPMKGHSHVYWYRQLPEEGLKFMVYLQKENIIDESGMPKERFSAEFPKEGPSILRIQQVVRGDSAAYFCASSGARKETQYFGPGTRLLVL.

The CDR3 region is CASSLGSDVAGYTF. The DNA for the CDR3 is TGTGCCAGCAGTTTAGGCAGCGATGTGGCCGGCTACACCTTC. The V gene is TRBV12-3 or TRBV12-4, the J gene TRBJ1-2; D is unresolved. The CDR3 extends over 14 amino acids. Between the trimmed V and J ends, which lost 1 base and 8 bases, there was a span of 14 bases.

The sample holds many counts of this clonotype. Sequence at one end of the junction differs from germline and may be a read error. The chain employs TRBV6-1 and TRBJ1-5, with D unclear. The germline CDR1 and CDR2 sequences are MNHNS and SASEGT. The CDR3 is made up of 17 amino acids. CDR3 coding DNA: TGTGCCAGCAGTGAAGAGGGCCCCCATTATCCCCGTCAGCCCCATCATTTT. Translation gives CASSEEGPHYPRQPHHF.

The CDR3 here is CASRFGSDTGELFF. The CDR3 nucleotides are TGTGCCAGCAGGTTCGGGAGCGACACCGGGGAGCTGTTTTTT. The V call is TRBV6-1, the J call TRBJ2-2; D might be TRBD2 (6 bases). CDR3 size: 14 residues. The V and J ends lost 6 bases and 3 bases respectively, with 11 bases between them. Germline V gene data show CDR1 as MNHNS and CDR2 as SASEGT.

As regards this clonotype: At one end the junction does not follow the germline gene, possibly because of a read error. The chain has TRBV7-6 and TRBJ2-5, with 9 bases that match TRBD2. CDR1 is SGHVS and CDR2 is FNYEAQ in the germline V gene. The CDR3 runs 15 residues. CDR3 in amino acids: CASSSTGTSQETKYF. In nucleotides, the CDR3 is TGTGCCAGCAGCAGCACCGGGACTAGCCAAGAGACCAAGTACTTC.

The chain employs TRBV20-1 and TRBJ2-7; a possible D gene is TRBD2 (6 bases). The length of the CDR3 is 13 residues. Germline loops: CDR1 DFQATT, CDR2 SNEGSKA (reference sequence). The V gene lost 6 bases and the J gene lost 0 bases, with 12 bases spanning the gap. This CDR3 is CSAEEGPSYEQYF. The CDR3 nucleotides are TGCAGTGCCGAGGAGGGACCCTCCTACGAGCAGTACTTC.